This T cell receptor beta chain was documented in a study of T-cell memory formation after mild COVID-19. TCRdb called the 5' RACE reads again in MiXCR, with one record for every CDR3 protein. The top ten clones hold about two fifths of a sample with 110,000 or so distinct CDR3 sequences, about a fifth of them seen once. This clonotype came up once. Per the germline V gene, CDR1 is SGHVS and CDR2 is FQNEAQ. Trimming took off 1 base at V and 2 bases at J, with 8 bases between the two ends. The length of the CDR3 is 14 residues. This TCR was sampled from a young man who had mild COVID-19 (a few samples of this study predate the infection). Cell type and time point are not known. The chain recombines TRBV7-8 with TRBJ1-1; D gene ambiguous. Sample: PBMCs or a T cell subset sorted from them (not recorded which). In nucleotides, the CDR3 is TGTGCCAGCAGCTTAGTCATAGATAACACTGAAGCTTTCTTT. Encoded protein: CASSLVIDNTEAFF.